Following are 3 T cell receptor beta chains from one sample sequenced in a study of T cell repertoires in ileal Crohn's disease. Sequencing was performed with immunoSEQ multiplex PCR; in TCRdb, only in-frame clones are kept and a portion is missing. The table records about 14,000 clones, over 65% of them present only once. Sequencing input: ileal tissue. These receptors originate from an adult with Crohn's disease.

Note on this clone: Other DNA sequences from this sample encode an identical CDR3 as well. In DNA, the CDR3 is TGTGCCAGCAGCCAGGGACTAGCGGGGGGGCCGGATACGCAGTATTTT. Amino acids: CASSQGLAGGPDTQYF. The chain employs TRBV7-9 and TRBJ2-3; 16 bases match TRBD2. The CDR3 loop spans 16 amino acids. J lost 6 bases, V lost 5 bases, and 5 bases had no gene match. Germline assignment: CDR1 SEHNR and CDR2 FQNEAQ (reference sequence).

The CDR3 sequence is CAISGGGAGELFF. The CDR3 DNA sequence: TGTGCCATCAGTGGCGGGGGGGCCGGGGAGCTGTTTTTT. The J gene is TRBJ2-2, the V gene TRBV10-3; 9 nucleotides line up with TRBD2. The CDR3 contains 13 residues. V lost 4 bases to trimming and J lost 6 bases; unmatched junction nucleotides: 0. Germline V gene lookup returns CDR1 ENHRY and CDR2 SYGVKD.

The rearrangement uses TRBV5-4 and TRBJ1-1; 7 bases map to TRBD1. After removal of 1 base from V and 1 base from J, the junction contained 4 bases not matched to a gene. Germline assignment: CDR1 SGHNT and CDR2 YYREEE (reference sequence). CDR3 length: 15 amino acids. The DNA for the CDR3 is TGTGCCAGCAGCTTGACAGGGGCCAAGAACACTGAAGCTTTCTTT. Amino acids: CASSLTGAKNTEAFF.